These 15 T cell receptor beta chains were sequenced from one sample in a study of blood T cell repertoires in COVID-19 (dated by TCRdb to the early 2020s). Library generation was performed with the immunoSEQ multiplex PCR assay. TCRdb mirrors the immuneACCESS table, restricted to in-frame sequences. Some clones are absent from its copies; in checked studies, under half trace to an unresolved V gene, and the reason for the others is unknown. The sample has 200,000 to 250,000 clones on record, about 90% of them singletons. 0.82% of the sample rests with the top ten. Material for sequencing was peripheral blood. These receptors were collected from a man between 60 and 70 years old with COVID-19, enrolled during active disease.

The chain recombines TRBV5-1 with TRBJ2-7; 9 nucleotides agree with TRBD1. Per the germline V gene, CDR1 is SGHRS and CDR2 is YFSETQ. The CDR3 has 15 residues. With V trimmed by 4 bases and J by 1 base, 6 bases remained unmatched. CDR3 coding DNA: TGCGCCAGCAGCGCCTCCGGGACAGGGTCCTACGAGCAGTACTTC. It translates to CASSASGTGSYEQYF.

Regarding this clone: Other DNA sequences of this sample code for an identical CDR3. The chain recombines TRBV6-5 with TRBJ1-2, with no clear D. Germline CDR1 MNHEY, CDR2 SVGAGI. The length of the CDR3 is 13 residues. V gave up 4 bases and J gave up 1 base, with 7 bases separating them. CDR3 region: CASSLGVNYGYTF. The CDR3 bases are TGTGCCAGCAGTTTGGGAGTTAACTATGGCTACACCTTC.

J is TRBJ2-3 and V is TRBV7-3; D unresolved. V was shortened by 2 bases and J by 4 bases, with 7 bases between the two germline ends. This CDR3 spans 13 amino acids. Germline V lookup: CDR1 SGHTA, CDR2 FQGTGA. The CDR3: CASSLGRSDTQYF. In DNA form, the CDR3 reads TGTGCCAGCAGCTTAGGGCGCTCAGATACGCAGTATTTT.

The chain is built from TRBV28 and TRBJ2-1, with TRBD2 matching 9 bases. The CDR3 covers 16 residues. J was trimmed by 4 bases and V by 5 bases; bases with no gene match: 9. The V gene's germline CDR1 is MDHEN and CDR2 SYDVKM. The CDR3 nucleotides are TGTGCCAGCAGTCCTGGGGGTAGCGGGAGATACAATGAGCAGTTCTTC. As protein: CASSPGGSGRYNEQFF.

The rearrangement joins TRBV11-3 to TRBJ2-3, with D unresolved. This CDR3 is built from 13 residues. From germline, CDR1 is SGHNT and CDR2 YENEEA. The V gene lost 1 base and the J gene lost 2 bases, with 4 bases spanning the gap. The DNA for the CDR3 is TGTGCCAGCAGCTTAGGGCCCACAGATACGCAGTATTTT. It encodes CASSLGPTDTQYF.

The chain is built from TRBV27 and TRBJ1-2, with D perhaps matching TRBD1 (5 bases). Trimming took 6 bases from V and 4 from J, leaving 21 bases between them. CDR1 is MNHEY and CDR2 is SMNVEV in the germline V gene (reference sequence). There are 16 residues in the CDR3. This CDR3 reads CASSSDKPQGIYGYTF. The CDR3, as DNA: TGTGCCAGCAGCTCCGATAAACCTCAGGGTATCTATGGCTACACCTTC.

The CDR3 loop is CASRETGVNEKLFF. The DNA of the CDR3 is TGTGCCAGCAGGGAGACAGGGGTTAATGAAAAACTGTTTTTT. The genes are TRBV2 and TRBJ1-4, with TRBD1 matching 8 bases. This CDR3 has 14 residues. With V trimmed by 6 bases and J by 4 bases, 4 bases remained unmatched. The germline gives CDR1 SNHLY, CDR2 FYNNEI.

The rearrangement links TRBV7-9 to TRBJ1-2; TRBD1 is a possible D gene (6 bases). The CDR3 totals 18 residues. Between the trimmed V and J ends, which lost 2 bases and 4 bases, there was a span of 23 bases. CDR1 is SEHNR, CDR2 FQNEAQ, per germline (reference sequence). CDR3 protein: CASSLPLQGSPGRYGYTF. The CDR3 DNA is TGTGCCAGCAGCTTACCGCTCCAGGGGTCCCCCGGGCGCTATGGCTACACCTTC.

J is TRBJ1-1 and V is TRBV3-1 (or the pseudogene TRBV3-2); tentatively, D is TRBD1 (5 bases). The CDR3 has 13 amino acids. Trimming took off 7 bases at V and 5 bases at J, with 14 bases between the two ends. CDR1 is LGHDT, CDR2 YNNKEL, per germline (reference sequence). CDR3 coding DNA: TGTGCCAGCAATCGGGGGTTCGGTACTGAAGCTTTCTTT. Its protein product is CASNRGFGTEAFF.

This sequence joins TRBV19 and TRBJ2-1, with 9 bases that match TRBD2. Germline V gene lookup returns CDR1 LNHDA and CDR2 SQIVND (reference sequence). With 4 bases clipped from V and 6 bases from J, the junction kept 10 bases outside the gene matches. The CDR3 contains 16 residues. CDR3 residues: CASSTRLAVGVNEQFF. DNA of the CDR3: TGTGCCAGTAGTACCAGACTAGCGGTAGGGGTCAATGAGCAGTTCTTC.

The chain employs TRBV3-1 (or the pseudogene TRBV3-2) and TRBJ1-6; D remains unclear. The CDR3 is 12 amino acids. Germline V gives CDR1 LGHDT, CDR2 YNNKEL (reference sequence). The V end lost 1 base, the J end lost 12 bases, and 7 bases lay between the germline ends. CDR3 residues: CASSQGALPLHF. CDR3 coding DNA: TGTGCCAGCAGCCAAGGCGCGTTACCCCTCCACTTT.

DNA of the CDR3: TGTGCCAGTAGTATAATGGGACAGTCCATGAACACTGAAGCTTTCTTT. Amino acids: CASSIMGQSMNTEAFF. This sequence joins TRBV19 and TRBJ1-1; 7 nucleotides align to TRBD1. The ends lost 2 bases at V and 0 bases at J; junction bases unmatched: 6. The CDR3 loop spans 16 amino acids. Germline CDR1 reads LNHDA; CDR2 reads SQIVND (reference sequence).

The chain has TRBV6-5 and TRBJ2-6; D possibly corresponds to TRBD2 (6 bases). The CDR3 consists of 16 residues. V lost 4 bases to trimming and J lost 0 bases, with 10 bases between them. Per the germline V gene, CDR1 is MNHEY and CDR2 is SVGAGI. The CDR3 spells CASSFSGDSGANVLTF. The CDR3 nucleotides read TGTGCCAGCAGTTTTTCGGGGGACTCTGGGGCCAACGTCCTGACTTTC.

The chain has TRBV5-1 and TRBJ1-5; D is undetermined. V was trimmed by 0 bases and J by 0 bases, leaving 4 bases between them. The CDR3 spans 14 residues. Germline V gene lookup returns CDR1 SGHRS and CDR2 YFSETQ. Here the CDR3 DNA reads TGCGCCAGCAGCTTGGGTAATAGCAATCAGCCCCAGCATTTT. Protein sequence: CASSLGNSNQPQHF.

CDR3 bases: TGTGCCTGGAGTGTCGGAGACAGGGATGTCAATGAGCAGTTCTTC. Protein: CAWSVGDRDVNEQFF. V usage is TRBV30 and J usage is TRBJ2-1; 7 bases agree with TRBD1. The CDR3 is 15 residues long. Per germline, CDR1 GTSNPN and CDR2 SVGIG (reference sequence). The J segment lost 6 bases and the V segment lost 0 bases, leaving 8 bases of the junction unmatched.